These 14 T cell receptor beta chains were sequenced from one sample in a study of tumor-infiltrating lymphocytes in primary liver carcinoma. Total RNA (roughly 530 ng) served as template for TCR beta cDNA synthesis primed by a constant-region primer. Each TCR beta library was derived from three nested multiplex PCR rounds that employed slightly modified ARM-PCR. TRBV1-TRBV30 forward primers paired with a C-beta reverse primer drove the first two PCR rounds, about 10 cycles each. TCRdb ran MiXCR on the multiplex PCR reads and lists one entry per CDR3 protein. This sample has some 320,000 distinct CDR3 sequences, with 55% to 65% found just once. The source of the blood RNA was unsorted whole blood, and germline DNA was extracted as well. The specimen was peripheral blood. The receptors derive from a middle-aged man with primary liver carcinoma and hepatitis B virus infection.

This sequence joins TRBV5-1 and TRBJ2-5; the D is unclear. The V gene's germline CDR1 is SGHRS and CDR2 YFSETQ. The CDR3 length is 13 residues. V lost 4 bases and J lost 3, with 10 bases in between. The chain's CDR3 is CASSETPEETQYF. In DNA, the CDR3 is TGCGCCAGCAGCGAGACCCCGGAAGAGACCCAGTACTTC.

This clonotype has more than one count but fewer than ten. Germline and junction disagree at one end, which may indicate a read error. V and J are TRBV11-1 and TRBJ2-1; either TRBD1 or TRBD2 may fit D (5 bases each). The CDR3 is made up of 14 amino acids. Germline assignment: CDR1 SGHAT and CDR2 FQDESV (reference sequence). Here the CDR3 reads CASSLGSADNEQSF. CDR3 nucleotide sequence: TGTGCCAGCAGTTTAGGCTCAGCGGACAATGAGCAGTCCTTC.

This clonotype was seen a handful of times. The V and J genes are TRBV30 and TRBJ2-5; 9 nucleotides line up with TRBD1. Germline CDR1 and CDR2: GTSNPN and SVGIG (reference sequence). Trimming removed 4 bases from V and 6 bases from J; junction bases left unmatched: 6. The CDR3 runs to 13 residues. CDR3 region: CAWTYGQGKTQYF. The CDR3 region has the DNA TGTGCCTGGACCTACGGACAGGGGAAGACCCAGTACTTC.

DNA for the CDR3: TGTGCCAGCAGCTTATCCGGGCTCGAGCAGTACTTC. Protein: CASSLSGLEQYF. The chain uses TRBV7-9 and TRBJ2-7; D unresolved. CDR1 and CDR2 from the germline V gene are SEHNR and FQNEAQ (reference sequence). Trimming stripped 2 bases from V and 6 bases from J, with 8 bases between. The CDR3 consists of 12 residues.

Concerning this clonotype itself: The junction departs from germline at one end; a sequencing error may be responsible. The chain carries TRBV11-1 and TRBJ2-1, with D maybe TRBD2 (6 bases). CDR1 is SGHAT and CDR2 is FQDESV in the germline V gene (reference sequence). The CDR3 contains 13 residues. The chain's CDR3 is CTSSPQREFEQFF. The DNA of the CDR3 is TGTACCAGCAGCCCCCAACGGGAGTTCGAGCAGTTCTTC. Looking up the rest from reference TRBV11-1 and TRBJ2-1 gives the full variable domain: EAEVAQSPRYKITEKSQAVAFWCDPISGHATLYWYRQILGQGPELLVQFQDESVVDDSQLPKDRFSAERLKGVDSTLKIQPAELGDSAMYLCTSSPQREFEQFFGPGTRLTVL.

The genes are TRBV12-3 or TRBV12-4 and TRBJ2-3, with 8 bases aligning to TRBD2. V gave up 0 bases and J gave up 0 bases; unmatched junction bases: 17. This CDR3 has 21 residues. CDR3 region: CASSLARDLAGGPLSTDTQYF. DNA of the CDR3: TGTGCCAGCAGTTTAGCGCGAGACCTAGCGGGCGGTCCTCTTAGCACAGATACGCAGTATTTT.

This sequence joins TRBV12-3 or TRBV12-4 and TRBJ1-1; D call uncertain. Trimming shortened V by 5 bases and J by 8 bases, and 15 bases separated the two germline ends. The CDR3 length is 13 residues. This CDR3 is CASSQWTVTEAFF. For the CDR3, the DNA is TGTGCCAGCAGTCAATGGACCGTCACAGAAGCTTTCTTT.

Worth noting for this clonotype: Because the CDR3 is missing its conserved closing phenylalanine or tryptophan, this is likely a read error. The chain combines TRBV29-1 with TRBJ1-2; D is possibly TRBD1 (5 bases). The CDR3 covers 13 residues. CDR1 SQVTM and CDR2 ANQGSEA come from the germline V gene. The CDR3 coding sequence is TGCAGCGTTGTGGTAGGGGTGAGCTATGACTACACCCTC. This encodes CSVVVGVSYDYTL.

This clonotype was counted only a few times. The chain employs TRBV5-1 and TRBJ2-3; 15 bases agree with TRBD2. The V gene's germline CDR1 is SGHRS and CDR2 YFSETQ. Trimming at V came to 2 bases and at J to 4 bases, leaving 5 bases not matched to a gene. The CDR3 runs 17 residues. CDR3 residues: CASSLGLAGGPADTQYF. The DNA of the CDR3 is TGCGCCAGCAGCTTAGGACTAGCGGGAGGGCCGGCAGATACGCAGTATTTT. Full variable domain (missing parts from reference TRBV5-1 and TRBJ2-3): KAGVTQTPRYLIKTRGQQVTLSCSPISGHRSVSWYQQTPGQGLQFLFEYFSETQRNKGNFPGRFSGRQFSNSRSEMNVSTLELGDSALYLCASSLGLAGGPADTQYFGPGTRLTVL.

Turning to this clonotype: The final CDR3 position lacks the conserved phenylalanine or tryptophan, pointing to a likely read error. The gene calls are TRBV6-2 or TRBV6-3 and TRBJ2-7; unclear D gene. The CDR3 runs 12 residues. Trimming cost V 5 bases and J 4 bases, with 9 bases left between them. The germline V gene encodes CDR1 MNHEY and CDR2 SVGEGT. CDR3 bases: TGTGCCAGCAGTCATCGTTCTTACGAGCAGTACCTC. Residues: CASSHRSYEQYL.

V gene TRBV28 combines with J gene TRBJ1-2, with D possibly being TRBD1 (6 bases). The germline V gene encodes CDR1 MDHEN and CDR2 SYDVKM. Trimming cost V 6 bases and J 7 bases, with 15 bases left between them. The CDR3 is 13 amino acids. CDR3 protein: CASSSPNRVGYTF. CDR3 in DNA: TGTGCCAGCAGCTCCCCTAACAGGGTTGGCTACACCTTC.

Concerning this clonotype itself: One end of the junction is discordant with germline, which a read error may explain. The genes are TRBV5-5 and TRBJ1-2; TRBD1 agrees at 10 bases. The CDR3 has 14 residues. The V gene's germline CDR1 is SGHKS and CDR2 YYEKEE (reference sequence). The CDR3 nucleotides are TGTACCAGCATCCGGACAGGGGGAAACTATGGCTACACCTTC. The encoded protein is CTSIRTGGNYGYTF.

With regard to this clonotype: The conserved phenylalanine or tryptophan is not found at the CDR3 terminus, so this likely reflects a read error. The genes are TRBV4-1 and TRBJ2-5, with 12 bases that match TRBD1. The germline gives CDR1 MGHRA, CDR2 YSYEKL. Unmatched junction bases numbered 4, after V lost 0 bases and J lost 5 bases. The CDR3 runs to 16 residues. This CDR3 is CASSQDRGTGGETQYL. CDR3 nucleotide sequence: TGCGCCAGCAGCCAAGATAGGGGGACAGGGGGCGAGACCCAGTACTTA.

Regarding this clonotype: The junction and the germline gene differ at one end; a read error may be behind it. Here the CDR3 reads CTSSLKGAETQYF. In nucleotides, the CDR3 is TGTACCAGCAGTTTGAAGGGAGCAGAGACCCAGTACTTC. The chain recombines TRBV11-1 with TRBJ2-5; D may be TRBD2 (5 bases). CDR3 size: 13 residues. The germline CDR1 and CDR2 sequences are SGHAT and FQDESV (reference sequence). Filled out from reference TRBV11-1 and TRBJ2-5, the complete variable domain reads EAEVAQSPRYKITEKSQAVAFWCDPISGHATLYWYRQILGQGPELLVQFQDESVVDDSQLPKDRFSAERLKGVDSTLKIQPAELGDSAMYLCTSSLKGAETQYFGPGTRLLVL.